Listed below are T cell receptor beta chains from one sample, sequenced in a study of blood T cell repertoires in COVID-19. Generated by immunoSEQ multiplex PCR, the TCRdb table keeps only in-frame clones and is missing some. Of around 150,000 clones detected, over 75% appear once; the ten largest clones hold over 9.5%. Sequenced input: peripheral blood. The receptors shown here come from a man aged 60 to 75 with active or convalescent COVID-19. The conserved cysteine and the conserved F or W are not part of the CDR3 here. The order of the fields is J gene, clone size, V gene, CDR3 protein. For some rows the clone size is stated as once, few or many, or as a class when expanded; others skip it.

TRBJ2-1 | NA | TRBV9 | ASSGGQGFSSEQF
TRBJ2-6 | NA | TRBV28 | ASRTDSSGANVLT
TRBJ1-4 | NA | TRBV6-5 | ASSYSDRGTEKLF
TRBJ2-5 | NA | TRBV2 | ASKEETQY
TRBJ2-7 | NA | TRBV6-5 | ASSYGLAGEQY
TRBJ2-7 | NA | TRBV7-8 | ASSLTDKLAYEQY
TRBJ1-1 | few | TRBV19 | ASSLRNTEAF
TRBJ1-5 | NA | TRBV25-1 | ASSESGTGSTQPQH
TRBJ1-3 | NA | TRBV7-9 | ASKGGGSGNTIY
TRBJ2-2 | NA | TRBV7-3 | ASSLMYSTGGELF
TRBJ2-7 | NA | TRBV29-1 | SVEGASGNQNYEQY
TRBJ2-5 | NA | TRBV29-1 | SVESGHPSRD
TRBJ2-7 | once | TRBV11-2 | ASSLDRGTPYEQY
TRBJ1-1 | NA | TRBV7-2 | ASSLHRGANTEAF
TRBJ2-2 | NA | TRBV5-1 | ASSLAGGRNTGELF
TRBJ2-7 | NA | TRBV5-4 | ASSRTGGIYEQY
TRBJ2-2 | NA | TRBV7-8 | ASSIDRGLARSTGELF
TRBJ2-7 | NA | TRBV6-2/TRBV6-3 | ASSPPSGRISYEQY
TRBJ2-1 | NA | TRBV28 | ASSSGGNEQF
TRBJ2-1 | NA | TRBV7-9 | ASSFHASGSSNEQF
TRBJ2-1 | NA | TRBV6-4 | ASSALAGAYNEQF
TRBJ2-7 | NA | TRBV7-9 | ASSTSGQDGQY
TRBJ2-7 | NA | TRBV25-1 | ASSAAGGLDEQY
TRBJ1-1 | NA | TRBV5-1 | ASSLWAGANTEAF
TRBJ2-7 | once | TRBV18 | ASSSISYEQY
TRBJ1-2 | few | TRBV29-1 | SVTELGYT
TRBJ2-5 | NA | TRBV3-1/TRBV3-2 | ASSQGVSSGYQETQY
TRBJ1-4 | NA | TRBV5-4 | ASSSRGNEKLF
TRBJ2-5 | NA | TRBV18 | ASSTTGGGKKTQY
TRBJ2-5 | NA | TRBV28 | ASSLSPTGLETQY